The 18 T cell receptor beta chains presented below share a single source sample, sequenced in a study of cytomegalovirus exposure and HLA in healthy donors. The PCR contained 60 Vbeta and 13 Jbeta primers. Assay: immunoSEQ multiplex PCR; the TCRdb copy retains only in-frame clones and omits some. This sample contains roughly 71,000 clones. Sequenced: PBMCs. All receptors derive from a woman in her thirties or forties in good health and CMV-seropositive.

The CDR3 bases are TGTGCCAGCAGCTGGGACAGGGGGGGCGGCTACACCTTC. Protein product: CASSWDRGGGYTF. V and J are TRBV9 and TRBJ1-2; TRBD1 agrees at 11 bases. The germline gives CDR1 SGDLS, CDR2 YYNGEE. This CDR3 contains 13 residues. The V gene end was trimmed by 4 bases and the J gene end by 8 bases; junction bases not matched to a gene: 4.

The genes are TRBV18 and TRBJ1-1, with 9 bases aligning to TRBD1. The J segment lost 4 bases and the V segment lost 3 bases, leaving 9 bases of the junction unmatched. Germline lookup yields CDR1 KGHSH and CDR2 LQKENI. The CDR3 totals 16 residues. The CDR3 region has the DNA TGTGCCAGCTCACCGATACCGGGACAGGGCACCACTGAAGCTTTCTTT. This sequence encodes CASSPIPGQGTTEAFF. Combining the CDR3 with reference TRBV18 and TRBJ1-1 gives the whole variable domain NAGVMQNPRHLVRRRGQEARLRCSPMKGHSHVYWYRQLPEEGLKFMVYLQKENIIDESGMPKERFSAEFPKEGPSILRIQQVVRGDSAAYFCASSPIPGQGTTEAFFGQGTRLTVV.

Written as DNA, the CDR3 is TGTGCCAGCCTGCCAGCGGGCGGCCGGGCTTACGAGCAGTACTTC. This sequence encodes CASLPAGGRAYEQYF. This chain links TRBV6-1 with TRBJ2-5, with TRBD2 as a possible D gene (6 bases). The tail of the sequence fits TRBJ2-7 better, so the J call may be wrong. The germline CDR1 and CDR2 sequences are MNHNS and SASEGT. There are 15 residues in the CDR3.

The gene calls are TRBV27 and TRBJ2-2; 8 nucleotides agree with TRBD1. J gave up 3 bases and V 0 bases, and 12 bases lay outside the gene matches. Germline values: CDR1 MNHEY, CDR2 SMNVEV (reference sequence). CDR3 length: 19 residues. The DNA of the CDR3 is TGTGCCAGCAGTTTATCAAGGGCCCTCAGGGGGCTGGACACCGGGGAGCTGTTTTTT. The encoded protein is CASSLSRALRGLDTGELFF.

The CDR3 DNA follows: TGTGCCAGCAGCGCCAACAGGGGCCCTGGGGCCAACGTCCTGACTTTC. It is translated as CASSANRGPGANVLTF. This rearrangement joins TRBV7-2 to TRBJ2-6, with 7 nucleotides matching TRBD1. This CDR3 has 16 residues. V was pared by 5 bases and J by 2 bases, with 6 bases of the junction left unmatched. CDR1 and CDR2 from the germline V gene are SGHTA and FQGNSA.

This rearrangement joins TRBV4-1 to TRBJ2-5, with TRBD2 as a possible D gene (6 bases). Germline lookup yields CDR1 MGHRA and CDR2 YSYEKL. Between the trimmed V and J ends, which lost 0 bases and 3 bases, there was a span of 14 bases. CDR3 length: 16 amino acids. This CDR3 reads CASSQDPSGGEETQYF. DNA of the CDR3: TGCGCCAGCAGCCAAGATCCGTCAGGAGGGGAAGAGACCCAGTACTTC.

This sequence joins TRBV7-2 and TRBJ2-5, with 10 bases that match TRBD2. The J call may be incorrect, as the DNA end agrees better with TRBJ2-7. The CDR3 sequence is 15 residues long. Germline V CDR1 and CDR2: SGHTA, FQGNSA. DNA of the CDR3: TGTGCCAGCAGCTCGCTAGCGGGAGTATTCTACGAGCAGTACTTC. Its translation: CASSSLAGVFYEQYF.

The chain uses TRBV7-2 and TRBJ1-1; 9 nucleotides match TRBD1. Germline CDR1 SGHTA, CDR2 FQGNSA. Losses at the gene ends were 4 bases for V and 5 bases for J; bases not matched to a gene: 8. This CDR3 is 15 amino acids long. CDR3 bases: TGTGCCAGCAGCTCGAGACAGGGGGGATGGACTGAAGCTTTCTTT. Encoded protein: CASSSRQGGWTEAFF.

The chain recombines TRBV4-2 with TRBJ2-7, with TRBD2 matching over 8 bases. Looked up from germline, CDR1 is LGHNA and CDR2 is YNFKEQ. V was pared by 4 bases and J by 6 bases, with 11 bases of the junction left unmatched. The CDR3 has 15 residues. The CDR3 loop is CASSPPGLEAGEQYF. In nucleotides, the CDR3 is TGTGCCAGCAGCCCACCGGGACTAGAAGCTGGCGAGCAGTACTTC.

The chain combines TRBV5-6 with TRBJ1-2; 9 positions agree with TRBD1. V lost 3 bases, J lost 8 bases, and 14 bases stayed unmatched. Germline values: CDR1 SGHDT, CDR2 YYEEEE. The CDR3 covers 16 residues. This CDR3 reads CASSSILLDRGDGYTF. DNA of the CDR3: TGTGCCAGCAGCTCGATCCTACTCGACAGGGGGGACGGCTACACCTTC.

The chain couples TRBV6-4 to TRBJ2-1, with TRBD2 matching 12 bases. Germline lookup yields CDR1 MRHNA and CDR2 SNTAGT. The CDR3 sequence is 13 residues long. J gave up 13 bases and V 0 bases, and 1 base lay outside the gene matches. The CDR3 loop reads CASSDSTSGSQFF. Here the CDR3 DNA reads TGTGCCAGCAGTGACTCGACTAGCGGGAGTCAGTTCTTC.

This chain connects TRBV27 to TRBJ2-7, with 8 nucleotides matching TRBD1. V was pared by 5 bases and J by 7 bases, with 25 bases of the junction left unmatched. The CDR3 covers 19 residues. Germline V gene lookup returns CDR1 MNHEY and CDR2 SMNVEV (reference sequence). CDR3 loop: CASSPVFTSPGGLVGEQYF. The CDR3 region has the DNA TGTGCCAGCAGTCCGGTCTTTACTTCGCCAGGGGGCTTAGTAGGAGAGCAGTACTTC.

The rearrangement joins TRBV4-1 to TRBJ1-1; tentative D call: TRBD1 (6 bases). The CDR3 has 15 amino acids. The germline gives CDR1 MGHRA, CDR2 YSYEKL. With 5 bases removed from V and 0 bases from J, the gap between germline ends came to 13 bases. This chain's CDR3 is CASSSQQGLNTEAFF. CDR3 DNA: TGCGCCAGCAGCTCCCAACAGGGCCTGAACACTGAAGCTTTCTTT.

This chain uses TRBV7-2 with TRBJ1-1, with unresolved D. The V gene's germline CDR1 is SGHTA and CDR2 FQGNSA. V was shortened by 1 base and J by 0 bases, with 6 bases between the two germline ends. The CDR3 consists of 14 residues. The CDR3 nucleotides are TGTGCCAGCAGCTTAGAGCGGGTGAACACTGAAGCTTTCTTT. It encodes CASSLERVNTEAFF.

The CDR3 spells CASSFPQQETQYF. CDR3 coding DNA: TGCGCCAGCAGCTTTCCCCAACAAGAGACCCAGTACTTC. This chain joins TRBV5-1 and TRBJ2-5; unclear D gene. The CDR3 has 13 residues. CDR1 is SGHRS, CDR2 YFSETQ, per germline. Trimming stripped 2 bases from V and 2 bases from J, with 7 bases between.

The gene calls are TRBV5-1 and TRBJ2-3; 10 bases are shared with TRBD1. Germline CDR1 and CDR2: SGHRS and YFSETQ. Trimming removed 6 bases from V and 1 base from J; junction bases left unmatched: 5. This CDR3 is 15 amino acids long. The CDR3 here is CASNMGTGGTDTQYF. The CDR3 nucleotides read TGCGCCAGCAATATGGGGACAGGGGGCACAGATACGCAGTATTTT. The variable domain in full, with the rest retrieved from reference TRBV5-1 and TRBJ2-3, is KAGVTQTPRYLIKTRGQQVTLSCSPISGHRSVSWYQQTPGQGLQFLFEYFSETQRNKGNFPGRFSGRQFSNSRSEMNVSTLELGDSALYLCASNMGTGGTDTQYFGPGTRLTVL.

V usage is TRBV7-2 and J usage is TRBJ2-7; TRBD2 matches 8 bases. Germline assignment: CDR1 SGHTA and CDR2 FQGNSA. The CDR3 extends over 16 amino acids. With 2 bases clipped from V and 0 bases from J, the junction kept 6 bases outside the gene matches. CDR3 amino acids: CASSLRGGRSSYEQYF. DNA for the CDR3: TGTGCCAGCAGCTTACGGGGGGGACGGAGCTCCTACGAGCAGTACTTC.

The chain links TRBV5-4 to TRBJ2-7, with TRBD1 matching over 7 bases. J gave up 4 bases and V 4 bases, and 8 bases lay outside the gene matches. CDR1 is SGHNT, CDR2 YYREEE, per germline (reference sequence). The CDR3 has 14 residues. CDR3 nucleotides: TGTGCCAGCAGCCTCTACCGGGACAGTTACGAGCAGTACTTC. It codes for CASSLYRDSYEQYF.